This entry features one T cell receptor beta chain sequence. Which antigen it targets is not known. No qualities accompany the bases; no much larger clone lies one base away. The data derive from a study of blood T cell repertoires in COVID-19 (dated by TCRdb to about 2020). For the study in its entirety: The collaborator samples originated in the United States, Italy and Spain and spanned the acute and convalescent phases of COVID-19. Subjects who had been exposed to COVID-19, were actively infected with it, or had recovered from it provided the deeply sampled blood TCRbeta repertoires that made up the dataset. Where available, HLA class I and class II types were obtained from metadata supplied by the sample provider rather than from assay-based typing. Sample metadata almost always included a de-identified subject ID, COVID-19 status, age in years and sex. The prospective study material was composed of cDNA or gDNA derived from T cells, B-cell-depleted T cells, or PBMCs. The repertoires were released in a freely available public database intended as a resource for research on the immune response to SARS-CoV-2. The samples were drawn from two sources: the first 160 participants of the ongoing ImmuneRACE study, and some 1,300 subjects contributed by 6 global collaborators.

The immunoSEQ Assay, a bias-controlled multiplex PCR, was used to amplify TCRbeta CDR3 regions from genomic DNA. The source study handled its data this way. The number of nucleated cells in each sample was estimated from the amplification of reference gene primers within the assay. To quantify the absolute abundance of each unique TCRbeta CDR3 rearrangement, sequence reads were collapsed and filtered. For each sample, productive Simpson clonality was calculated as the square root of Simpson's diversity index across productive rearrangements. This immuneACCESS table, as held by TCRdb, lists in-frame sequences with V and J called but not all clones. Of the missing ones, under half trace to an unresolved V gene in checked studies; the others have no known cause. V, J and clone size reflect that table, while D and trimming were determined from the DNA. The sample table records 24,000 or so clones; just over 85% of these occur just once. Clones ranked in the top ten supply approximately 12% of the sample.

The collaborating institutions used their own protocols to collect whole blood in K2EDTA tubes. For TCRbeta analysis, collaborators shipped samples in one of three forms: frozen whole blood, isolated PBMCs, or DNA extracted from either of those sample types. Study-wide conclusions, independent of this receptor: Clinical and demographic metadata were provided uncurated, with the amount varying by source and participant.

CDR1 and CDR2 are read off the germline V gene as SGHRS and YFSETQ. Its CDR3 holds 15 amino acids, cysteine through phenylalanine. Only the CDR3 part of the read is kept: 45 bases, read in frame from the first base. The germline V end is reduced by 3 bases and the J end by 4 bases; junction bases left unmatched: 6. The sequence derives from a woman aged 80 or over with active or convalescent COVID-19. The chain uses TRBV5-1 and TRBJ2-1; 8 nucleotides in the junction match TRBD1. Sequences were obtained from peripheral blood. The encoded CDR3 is CASSSRQGIYNEQFF. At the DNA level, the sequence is TGCGCCAGCAGCTCCAGACAGGGGATATACAATGAGCAGTTCTTC.